Following are 15 T cell receptor beta chains from one sample sequenced in a study of T cell responses to AZD1222 COVID-19 vaccine. Sequenced by immunoSEQ multiplex PCR; TCRdb stores in-frame clones only, minus some. The data show around 100,000 clones, around 90% seen once. Sequenced material: peripheral blood, taken on day 0 of AZD1222 vaccination. All receptors come from an adult in good health.

This chain joins TRBV27 and TRBJ1-2; D gene uncertain. Germline V gene lookup returns CDR1 MNHEY and CDR2 SMNVEV (reference sequence). V shed 4 bases and J shed 0 bases, with 0 bases lying between them. The CDR3 is made up of 11 amino acids. The CDR3 loop reads CASSSNYGYTF. CDR3 in DNA: TGTGCCAGCAGTTCTAACTATGGCTACACCTTC.

There are many counts of this clone. The CDR3 region has the DNA TGTGCCAGCAGTTTTAAGGGGCCCGATAATTCACCCCTCCACTTT. This gives the protein CASSFKGPDNSPLHF. The rearrangement links TRBV6-5 to TRBJ1-6; possible D gene TRBD1, 5 bases. The V end lost 4 bases, the J end lost 5 bases, and 12 bases lay between the germline ends. Per germline, CDR1 MNHEY and CDR2 SVGAGI. CDR3 size: 15 residues.

The V call is TRBV23-1, the J call TRBJ1-2; no firm D call. TRBV23-1 carries the ORF label, with uncertain function. Deletions cut 4 bases from V and 0 bases from J, with 12 bases between. This CDR3 region has 15 residues. The CDR3 loop is CASSRKDAANYGYTF. The CDR3 DNA is TGCGCCAGCAGTCGTAAGGACGCCGCTAACTATGGCTACACCTTC.

The chain is built from TRBV2 and TRBJ2-7, with D unresolved. This CDR3 spans 13 amino acids. The germline V and J ends were trimmed by 6 bases and 2 bases, with 11 bases remaining between them. CDR1 SNHLY and CDR2 FYNNEI come from the germline V gene. The CDR3 protein is CASRDTAPYEQYF. DNA for the CDR3: TGTGCCAGCAGGGATACGGCTCCCTACGAGCAGTACTTC.

V usage is TRBV5-4 and J usage is TRBJ2-6; D is ambiguous. V was clipped by 3 bases and J by 3 bases, with 10 bases between them. In germline, CDR1 is SGHNT, CDR2 YYREEE (reference sequence). CDR3 length equals 15 residues. The CDR3 loop is CASSSQRHGANVLTF. In DNA, the CDR3 is TGTGCCAGCAGCTCCCAAAGGCATGGGGCCAACGTCCTGACTTTC. The whole variable domain, filled in from reference TRBV5-4 and TRBJ2-6, reads ETGVTQSPTHLIKTRGQQVTLRCSSQSGHNTVSWYQQALGQGPQFIFQYYREEENGRGNFPPRFSGLQFPNYSSELNVNALELDDSALYLCASSSQRHGANVLTFGAGSRLTVL.

This clone has a single count. The chain uses TRBV5-8 and TRBJ2-3; 13 nucleotides match TRBD2. The CDR3 contains 18 residues. V dropped 0 bases and J dropped 4; count of bases not matched to a gene: 8. The germline V gene encodes CDR1 SGHTS and CDR2 YDEGEE. CDR3 sequence (DNA): TGTGCCAGCAGCTTGGGGATAGGACTAGCGGGAGTTGCAGATACGCAGTATTTT. This codes for CASSLGIGLAGVADTQYF.

The count of this clone is one. The V gene is TRBV23-1, the J gene TRBJ1-4; D possibly corresponds to TRBD1 (5 bases). TRBV23-1 is placed among ORFs of uncertain function. V was cut by 2 bases and J by 2 bases, with 12 bases left in between. This CDR3 region has 16 residues. This CDR3 reads CASSQPWGRTNEKLFF. Here the CDR3 DNA reads TGCGCCAGCAGTCAACCCTGGGGGAGGACTAATGAAAAACTGTTTTTT.

The chain uses TRBV6-5 and TRBJ1-2; possibly TRBD1 for D (6 bases). Trimming stripped 2 bases from V and 4 bases from J, with 8 bases between. The CDR3 spans 13 residues. Germline-derived CDR1 and CDR2 are MNHEY and SVGAGI. CDR3 DNA: TGTGCCAGCAGTTACGGACAGCTCTATGGCTACACCTTC. Protein sequence: CASSYGQLYGYTF.

V gene TRBV9 combines with J gene TRBJ2-6; D call uncertain. CDR1 is SGDLS, CDR2 YYNGEE, per germline. This CDR3 comprises 19 residues. Trimming pared 2 bases from V and 0 bases from J, leaving 18 bases between. CDR3 sequence (DNA): TGTGCCAGCAGCGTGCTTGTGGGCACCTCGTACTCTGGGGCCAACGTCCTGACTTTC. Translated, it gives CASSVLVGTSYSGANVLTF.

The chain couples TRBV11-2 to TRBJ2-3, with D hard to call. V was pared by 6 bases and J by 6 bases, with 16 bases between. Germline CDR1 is SGHAT and CDR2 is FQNNGV. The CDR3 is 14 amino acids. The CDR3 region is CASRNSGSRDTQYF. The CDR3 DNA is TGTGCCAGCAGAAATTCCGGCTCAAGGGATACGCAGTATTTT.

The chain has TRBV19 and TRBJ2-1; the D gene is possibly TRBD1 (5 bases). Between the trimmed V and J ends, which lost 4 bases and 9 bases, there was a span of 13 bases. Germline V gene data show CDR1 as LNHDA and CDR2 as SQIVND (reference sequence). This CDR3 comprises 13 residues. This CDR3 is CASSTGSGREQFF. CDR3 DNA sequence: TGTGCCAGTAGTACCGGATCAGGGCGTGAGCAGTTCTTC.

This clone has a single count. This chain uses TRBV5-1 with TRBJ2-2; D is possibly TRBD2 (6 bases). Trimming left V 2 bases short and J 0 bases short, with 8 bases between. CDR3 length equals 15 residues. The germline CDR1 and CDR2 sequences are SGHRS and YFSETQ. CDR3 DNA sequence: TGCGCCAGCAGCTTTAGCGGCGCGAACACCGGGGAGCTGTTTTTT. Its translation is CASSFSGANTGELFF.

Written as DNA, the CDR3 is TGTGCCAGTAGTATCGGACAGGGTCTCACAGATACGCAGTATTTT. This encodes CASSIGQGLTDTQYF. This chain joins TRBV19 and TRBJ2-3, with 8 bases that match TRBD1. In germline, CDR1 is LNHDA, CDR2 SQIVND (reference sequence). Trimming took 3 bases from V and 2 from J; bases not matched to a gene: 4. CDR3 size: 15 residues.

This clone came up once. V gene TRBV6-5 combines with J gene TRBJ2-1; 7 bases match TRBD1. The CDR3 runs to 14 residues. V trimming: 10 bases; J trimming: 4 bases; junction bases outside the gene matches: 10. Germline assignment: CDR1 MNHEY and CDR2 SVGAGI. As DNA, the CDR3 is TGTGCCACCCGGACAGGTGGAGAATACAATGAGCAGTTCTTC. Translation: CATRTGGEYNEQFF.

The chain employs TRBV29-1 and TRBJ2-1, with 8 bases lining up with TRBD2. The length of the CDR3 is 16 residues. CDR1 is SQVTM and CDR2 is ANQGSEA in the germline V gene. The ends lost 4 bases at V and 0 bases at J; junction bases unmatched: 8. CDR3 DNA sequence: TGCAGCGTTGGGACTAGCACCTCGAGCTCCTACAATGAGCAGTTCTTC. Translating it yields CSVGTSTSSSYNEQFF.